A single T cell receptor (beta chain) is shown here with its context. The antigen is unknown. The sample originates from a study of early T cells in non-severe SARS-CoV-2 infection. TCRdb re-derived calls from the 5' RACE reads in MiXCR, one entry per CDR3 protein. The data hold about 110,000 distinct CDR3 sequences, with around 13% observed a single time. The V gene's germline CDR1 is SGHTA and CDR2 FQGNSA. The germline V and J ends were trimmed by 2 bases and 6 bases, with 6 bases remaining between them. The CDR3 has 12 residues. Notes on the study in general: There was a bias toward anti-spike CD8 responses in VDJdb matching, which missed private and CD4 specificities.

The chain links TRBV7-2 to TRBJ2-3; the D is unclear. The specimen comprised whole blood, sampled at baseline. This TCR was sampled from an adult who was a healthcare worker with PCR-confirmed SARS-CoV-2 infection or an uninfected control (not recorded which). This CDR3 reads CASSLFLDTQYF. Written as DNA, the CDR3 is TGTGCCAGCAGCTTATTCTTGGATACGCAGTATTTT.